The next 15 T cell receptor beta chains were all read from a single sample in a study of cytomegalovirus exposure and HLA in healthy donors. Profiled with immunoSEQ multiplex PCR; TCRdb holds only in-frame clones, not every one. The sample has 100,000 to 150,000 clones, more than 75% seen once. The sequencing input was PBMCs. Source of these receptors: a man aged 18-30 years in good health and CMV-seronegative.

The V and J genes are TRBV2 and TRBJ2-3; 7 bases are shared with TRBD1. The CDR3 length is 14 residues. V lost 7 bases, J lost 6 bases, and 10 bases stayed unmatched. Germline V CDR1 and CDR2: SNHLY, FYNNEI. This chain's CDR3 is CASTRTGAWDTQYF. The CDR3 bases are TGTGCCAGCACCCGGACAGGAGCTTGGGATACGCAGTATTTT. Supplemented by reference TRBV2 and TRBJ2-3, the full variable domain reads EPEVTQTPSHQVTQMGQEVILRCVPISNHLYFYWYRQILGQKVEFLVSFYNNEISEKSEIFDDQFSVERPDGSNFTLKIRSTKLEDSAMYFCASTRTGAWDTQYFGPGTRLTVL.

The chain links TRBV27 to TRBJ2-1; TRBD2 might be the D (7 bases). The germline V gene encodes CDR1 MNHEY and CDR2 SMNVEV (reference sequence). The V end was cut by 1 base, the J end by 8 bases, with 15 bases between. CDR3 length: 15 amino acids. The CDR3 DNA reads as TGTGCCAGCAGTTTATGGGGGGGCTTCTTCGATGAGCAGTTCTTC. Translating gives CASSLWGGFFDEQFF.

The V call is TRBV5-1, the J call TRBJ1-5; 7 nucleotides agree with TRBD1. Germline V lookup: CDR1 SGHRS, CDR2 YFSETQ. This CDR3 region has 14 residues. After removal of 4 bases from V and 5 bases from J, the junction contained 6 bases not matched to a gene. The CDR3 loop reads CASSLGQFDQPQHF. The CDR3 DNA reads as TGCGCCAGCAGCCTGGGACAGTTCGATCAGCCCCAGCATTTT. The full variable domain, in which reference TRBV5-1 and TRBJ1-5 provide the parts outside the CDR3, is KAGVTQTPRYLIKTRGQQVTLSCSPISGHRSVSWYQQTPGQGLQFLFEYFSETQRNKGNFPGRFSGRQFSNSRSEMNVSTLELGDSALYLCASSLGQFDQPQHFGDGTRLSIL.

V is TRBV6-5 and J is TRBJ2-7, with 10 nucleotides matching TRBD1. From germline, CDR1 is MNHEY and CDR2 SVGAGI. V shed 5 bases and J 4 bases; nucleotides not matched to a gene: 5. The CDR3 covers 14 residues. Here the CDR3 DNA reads TGTGCCAGCAGTCACCCGGGACAGGGGTACGAGCAGTACTTC. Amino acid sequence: CASSHPGQGYEQYF.

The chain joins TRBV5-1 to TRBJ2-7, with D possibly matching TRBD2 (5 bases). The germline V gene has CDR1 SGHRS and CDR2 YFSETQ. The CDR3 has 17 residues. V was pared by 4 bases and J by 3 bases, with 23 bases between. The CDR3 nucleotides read TGCGCCAGCAGCCAGGACGAACTAGGACGTCAGGACTACGAGCAGTACTTC. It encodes CASSQDELGRQDYEQYF.

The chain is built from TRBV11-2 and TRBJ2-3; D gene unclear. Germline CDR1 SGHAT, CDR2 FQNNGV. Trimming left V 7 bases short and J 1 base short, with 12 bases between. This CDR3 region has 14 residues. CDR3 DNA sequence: TGTGCCAGCACCCCGGCCCAGGGCACAGATACGCAGTATTTT. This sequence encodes CASTPAQGTDTQYF. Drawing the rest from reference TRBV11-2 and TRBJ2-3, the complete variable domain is EAGVAQSPRYKIIEKRQSVAFWCNPISGHATLYWYQQILGQGPKLLIQFQNNGVVDDSQLPKDRFSAERLKGVDSTLKIQPAKLEDSAVYLCASTPAQGTDTQYFGPGTRLTVL.

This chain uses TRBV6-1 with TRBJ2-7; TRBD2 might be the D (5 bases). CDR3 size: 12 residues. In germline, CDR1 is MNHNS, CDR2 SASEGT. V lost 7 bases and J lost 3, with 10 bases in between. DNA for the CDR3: TGTGCCAGCATGGACCGGGGCTACGAGCAGTACTTC. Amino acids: CASMDRGYEQYF.

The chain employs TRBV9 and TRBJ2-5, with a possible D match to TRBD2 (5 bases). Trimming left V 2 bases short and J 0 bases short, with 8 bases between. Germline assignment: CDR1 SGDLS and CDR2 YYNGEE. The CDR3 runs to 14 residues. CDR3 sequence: CASSVGVYQETQYF. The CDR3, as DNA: TGTGCCAGCAGCGTCGGGGTCTACCAAGAGACCCAGTACTTC.

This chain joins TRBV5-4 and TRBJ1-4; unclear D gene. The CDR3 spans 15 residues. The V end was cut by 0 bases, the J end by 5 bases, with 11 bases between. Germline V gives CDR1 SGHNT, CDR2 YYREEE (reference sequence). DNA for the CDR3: TGTGCCAGCAGCTTGGATCAAGGCGGGAATGAAAAACTGTTTTTT. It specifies CASSLDQGGNEKLFF.

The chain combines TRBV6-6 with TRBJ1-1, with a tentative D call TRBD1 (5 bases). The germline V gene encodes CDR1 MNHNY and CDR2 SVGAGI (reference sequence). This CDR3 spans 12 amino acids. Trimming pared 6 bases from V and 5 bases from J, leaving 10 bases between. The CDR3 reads CASSTRGTEAFF. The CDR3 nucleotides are TGTGCCAGCAGCACAAGGGGAACTGAAGCTTTCTTT.

The CDR3: CASSSHGVRDEQYF. The DNA for the CDR3 is TGTGCCAGCAGCTCACACGGGGTTAGGGACGAGCAGTACTTC. The J gene is TRBJ2-7, the V gene TRBV7-8; perhaps TRBD2 as D (5 bases). This CDR3 spans 14 amino acids. Germline V gene sequence: CDR1 SGHVS, CDR2 FQNEAQ. V was pared by 4 bases and J by 5 bases, with 15 bases between.

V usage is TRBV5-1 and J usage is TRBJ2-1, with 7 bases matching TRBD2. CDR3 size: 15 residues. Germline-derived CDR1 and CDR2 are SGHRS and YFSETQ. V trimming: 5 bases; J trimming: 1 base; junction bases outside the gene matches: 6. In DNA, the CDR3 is TGCGCCAGCAGTCTCGGGGGAGGGTCCTACAATGAGCAGTTCTTC. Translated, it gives CASSLGGGSYNEQFF.

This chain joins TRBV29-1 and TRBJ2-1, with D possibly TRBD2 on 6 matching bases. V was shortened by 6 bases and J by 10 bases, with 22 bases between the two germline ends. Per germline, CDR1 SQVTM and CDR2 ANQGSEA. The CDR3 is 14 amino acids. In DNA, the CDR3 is TGCAGCGTAGGAGGGCGAATGGGGGTAGGCGAGCAGTTCTTC. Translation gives CSVGGRMGVGEQFF.

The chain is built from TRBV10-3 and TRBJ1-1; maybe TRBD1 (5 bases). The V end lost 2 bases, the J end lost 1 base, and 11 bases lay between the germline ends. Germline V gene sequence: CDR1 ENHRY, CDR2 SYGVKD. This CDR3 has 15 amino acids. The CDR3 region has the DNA TGTGCCATCAGTGAGCTCGGGGGTCAGAACACTGAAGCTTTCTTT. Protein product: CAISELGGQNTEAFF.

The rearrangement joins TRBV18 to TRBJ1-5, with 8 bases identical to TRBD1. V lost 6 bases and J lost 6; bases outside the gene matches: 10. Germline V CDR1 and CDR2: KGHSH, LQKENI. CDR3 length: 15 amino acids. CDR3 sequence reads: CASSPPGTGSQPQHF. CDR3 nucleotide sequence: TGTGCCAGCTCCCCCCCCGGGACAGGATCTCAGCCCCAGCATTTT.